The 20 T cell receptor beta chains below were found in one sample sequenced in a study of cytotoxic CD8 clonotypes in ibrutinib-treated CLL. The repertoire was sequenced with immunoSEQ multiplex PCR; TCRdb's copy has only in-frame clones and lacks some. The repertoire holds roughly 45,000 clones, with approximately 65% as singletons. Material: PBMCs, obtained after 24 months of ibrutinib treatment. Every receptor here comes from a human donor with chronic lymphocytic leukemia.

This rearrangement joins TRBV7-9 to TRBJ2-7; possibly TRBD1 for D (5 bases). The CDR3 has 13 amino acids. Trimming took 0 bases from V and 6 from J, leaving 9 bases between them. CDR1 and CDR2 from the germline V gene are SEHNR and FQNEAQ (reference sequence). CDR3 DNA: TGTGCCAGCAGCTTAGCTTCAGGGTTCGAGCAGTACTTC. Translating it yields CASSLASGFEQYF.

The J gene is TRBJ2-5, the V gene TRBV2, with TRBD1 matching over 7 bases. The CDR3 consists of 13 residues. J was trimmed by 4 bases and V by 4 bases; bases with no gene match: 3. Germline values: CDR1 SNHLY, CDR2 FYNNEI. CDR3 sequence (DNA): TGTGCCAGCAGTGTACAGGGGAGAGAGACCCAGTACTTC. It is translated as CASSVQGRETQYF.

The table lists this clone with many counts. The CDR3, as DNA: TGTGCCATCAGTGATCTCCACCTAGCGGGAGCTTACGAGCAGTACTTC. The encoded protein is CAISDLHLAGAYEQYF. The gene calls are TRBV10-3 and TRBJ2-7; 10 nucleotides match TRBD2. The germline V gene encodes CDR1 ENHRY and CDR2 SYGVKD. The V gene end was trimmed by 3 bases and the J gene end by 4 bases; junction bases not matched to a gene: 9. The CDR3 length is 16 residues.

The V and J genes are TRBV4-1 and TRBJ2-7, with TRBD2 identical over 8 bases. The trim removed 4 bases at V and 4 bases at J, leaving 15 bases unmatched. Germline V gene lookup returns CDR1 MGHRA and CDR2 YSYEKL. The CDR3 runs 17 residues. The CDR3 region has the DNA TGCGCCAGCAGCCGCCTATCGGGGGGGGGAACCCTTTACGAGCAGTACTTC. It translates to CASSRLSGGGTLYEQYF.

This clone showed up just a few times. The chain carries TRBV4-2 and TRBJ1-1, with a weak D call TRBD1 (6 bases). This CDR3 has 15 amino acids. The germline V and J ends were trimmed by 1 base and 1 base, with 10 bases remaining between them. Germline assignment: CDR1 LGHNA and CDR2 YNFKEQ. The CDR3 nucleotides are TGTGCCAGCAGCCAAGGTGAAGGGGGGAACACTGAAGCTTTCTTT. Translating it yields CASSQGEGGNTEAFF.

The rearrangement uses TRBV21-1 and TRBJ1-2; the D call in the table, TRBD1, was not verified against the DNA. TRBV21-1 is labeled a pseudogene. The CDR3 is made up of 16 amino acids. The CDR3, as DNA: TGTGCCAGCAGCAAACCCCGGGACAGGGAAAAGAGCGGCTACACCTTC. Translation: CASSKPRDREKSGYTF.

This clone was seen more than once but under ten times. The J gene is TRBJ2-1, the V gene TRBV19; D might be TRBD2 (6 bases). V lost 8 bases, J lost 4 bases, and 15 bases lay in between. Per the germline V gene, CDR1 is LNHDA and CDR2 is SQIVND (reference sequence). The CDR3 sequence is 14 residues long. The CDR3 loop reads CASSLSGTYNEQFF. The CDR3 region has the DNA TGTGCCAGTTCACTTAGCGGAACTTACAATGAGCAGTTCTTC.

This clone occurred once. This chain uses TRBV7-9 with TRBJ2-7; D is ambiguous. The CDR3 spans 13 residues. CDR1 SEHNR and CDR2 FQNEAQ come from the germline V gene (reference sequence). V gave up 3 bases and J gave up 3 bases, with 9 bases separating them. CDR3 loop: CASSFRTDYEQYF. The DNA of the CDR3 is TGTGCCAGCAGCTTCCGGACCGACTACGAGCAGTACTTC.

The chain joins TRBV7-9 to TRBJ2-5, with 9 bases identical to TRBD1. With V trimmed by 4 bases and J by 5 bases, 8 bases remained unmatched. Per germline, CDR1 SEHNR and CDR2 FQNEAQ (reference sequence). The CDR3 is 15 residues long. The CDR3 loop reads CASSSGDRVEETQYF. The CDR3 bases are TGTGCCAGCAGCTCCGGGGACAGGGTGGAGGAGACCCAGTACTTC. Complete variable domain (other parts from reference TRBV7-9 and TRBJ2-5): DTGVSQNPRHKITKRGQNVTFRCDPISEHNRLYWYRQTLGQGPEFLTYFQNEAQLEKSRLLSDRFSAERPKGSFSTLEIQRTEQGDSAMYLCASSSGDRVEETQYFGPGTRLLVL.

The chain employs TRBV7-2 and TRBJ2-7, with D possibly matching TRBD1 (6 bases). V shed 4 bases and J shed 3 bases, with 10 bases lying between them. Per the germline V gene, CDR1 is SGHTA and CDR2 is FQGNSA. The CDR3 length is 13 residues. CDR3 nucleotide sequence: TGTGCCAGCAGCTCAGGACAGCGCTACGAGCAGTACTTC. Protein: CASSSGQRYEQYF.

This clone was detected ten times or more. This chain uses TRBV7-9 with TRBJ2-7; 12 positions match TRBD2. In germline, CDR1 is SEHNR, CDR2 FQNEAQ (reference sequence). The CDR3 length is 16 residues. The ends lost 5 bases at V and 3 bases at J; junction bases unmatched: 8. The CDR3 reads CASSARLAGEFYEQYF. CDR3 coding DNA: TGTGCCAGCAGCGCCCGACTAGCGGGAGAATTCTACGAGCAGTACTTC. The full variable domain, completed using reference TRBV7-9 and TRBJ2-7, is DTGVSQNPRHKITKRGQNVTFRCDPISEHNRLYWYRQTLGQGPEFLTYFQNEAQLEKSRLLSDRFSAERPKGSFSTLEIQRTEQGDSAMYLCASSARLAGEFYEQYFGPGTRLTVT.

As DNA, the CDR3 is TGTGCCAGCAGCCCCAGAGGGGGGGCCGGTGCAGATACGCAGTATTTT. Translation: CASSPRGGAGADTQYF. This chain uses TRBV7-2 with TRBJ2-3, with D perhaps matching TRBD2 (7 bases). V lost 5 bases and J lost 4, with 19 bases in between. CDR3 length: 16 amino acids. Looked up from germline, CDR1 is SGHTA and CDR2 is FQGNSA.

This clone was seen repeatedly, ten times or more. In DNA, the CDR3 is TGTGCCAGCAGGAAGAATTCGAACACCGGGGAGCTGTTTTTT. It is translated as CASRKNSNTGELFF. The J gene is TRBJ2-2, the V gene TRBV9; no clear D. This CDR3 has 14 amino acids. CDR1 and CDR2 (germline): SGDLS, YYNGEE. Trimming pared 5 bases from V and 0 bases from J, leaving 8 bases between.

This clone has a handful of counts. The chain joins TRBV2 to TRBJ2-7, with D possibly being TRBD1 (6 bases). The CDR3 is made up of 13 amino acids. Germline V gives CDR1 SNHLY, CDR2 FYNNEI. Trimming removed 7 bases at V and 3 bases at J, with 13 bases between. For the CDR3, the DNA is TGTGCCAGCATACGGGACACCGACTACGAGCAGTACTTC. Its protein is CASIRDTDYEQYF. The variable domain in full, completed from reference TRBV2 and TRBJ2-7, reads EPEVTQTPSHQVTQMGQEVILRCVPISNHLYFYWYRQILGQKVEFLVSFYNNEISEKSEIFDDQFSVERPDGSNFTLKIRSTKLEDSAMYFCASIRDTDYEQYFGPGTRLTVT.

This CDR3 is CASSENSADYGYTF. The DNA for the CDR3 is TGTGCCAGCAGTGAAAACTCGGCAGACTATGGCTACACCTTC. The J gene is TRBJ1-2, the V gene TRBV2; no reliable D call. The CDR3 runs to 14 residues. Looked up from germline, CDR1 is SNHLY and CDR2 is FYNNEI. Trimming cost V 2 bases and J 3 bases, with 10 bases left between them.

CDR3: CASSPGLALREQYF. For the CDR3, the DNA is TGTGCCAGCAGCCCGGGACTAGCGCTGCGAGAGCAGTACTTC. The gene calls are TRBV5-4 and TRBJ2-7, with 10 bases that match TRBD2. The CDR3 has 14 residues. The germline V gene encodes CDR1 SGHNT and CDR2 YYREEE (reference sequence). The V gene end was trimmed by 4 bases and the J gene end by 7 bases; junction bases not matched to a gene: 8.

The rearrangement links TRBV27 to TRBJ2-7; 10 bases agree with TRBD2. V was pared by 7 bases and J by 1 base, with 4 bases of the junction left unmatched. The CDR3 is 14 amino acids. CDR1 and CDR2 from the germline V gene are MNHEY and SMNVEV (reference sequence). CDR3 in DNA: TGTGCCAGCACACCTAGCGGGAGATCCTACGAGCAGTACTTC. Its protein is CASTPSGRSYEQYF.

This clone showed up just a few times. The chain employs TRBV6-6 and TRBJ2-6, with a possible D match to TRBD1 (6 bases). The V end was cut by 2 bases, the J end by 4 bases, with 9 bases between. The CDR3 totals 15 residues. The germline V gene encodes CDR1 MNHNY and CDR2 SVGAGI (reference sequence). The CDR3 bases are TGTGCCAGCAGTTACCAGGGGTCAGGGGCCAACGTCCTGACTTTC. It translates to CASSYQGSGANVLTF.

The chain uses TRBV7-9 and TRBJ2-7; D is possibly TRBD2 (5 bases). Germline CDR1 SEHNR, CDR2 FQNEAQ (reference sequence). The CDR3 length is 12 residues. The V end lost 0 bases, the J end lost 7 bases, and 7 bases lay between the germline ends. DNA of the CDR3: TGTGCCAGCAGCTTAGCGCCGGGGGAGCAGTACTTC. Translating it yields CASSLAPGEQYF.

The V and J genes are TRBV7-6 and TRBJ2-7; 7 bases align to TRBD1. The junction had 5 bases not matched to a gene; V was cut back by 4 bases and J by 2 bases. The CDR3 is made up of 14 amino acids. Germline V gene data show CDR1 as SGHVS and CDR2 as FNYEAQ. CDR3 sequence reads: CASSSAGGPYEQYF. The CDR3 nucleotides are TGTGCCAGCAGCTCTGCAGGGGGTCCCTACGAGCAGTACTTC.